These T cell receptor beta chains were read from a single sample in a study of cytomegalovirus exposure and HLA in healthy donors. Using immunoSEQ multiplex PCR, the repertoire was profiled, and TCRdb retains in-frame clones only, with some absent. The sample shows 95,000 to 100,000 clones, more than 75% of them seen only once. Sequencing input: PBMCs. Receptor source: a human donor in good health. Each CDR3 is given with its conserved first and last residue. Each record gives: CDR3 length, J gene, V gene, D gene, clone size, CDR3 protein, CDR3 DNA. The D gene is left open where the match is weak. Not all rows give a size; the values are once, few, many and, for expanded clones, a class.

18,TRBJ1-2,TRBV27,-,-,CASSLLGIRGEANYGYTF,TGTGCCAGCAGTTTACTCGGCATCCGGGGTGAAGCTAACTATGGCTACACCTTC
13,TRBJ2-7,TRBV6-1,-,few,CASRRGPSYEQYF,TGTGCCAGCAGGCGGGGACCATCCTACGAGCAGTACTTC
16,TRBJ2-2,TRBV30,TRBD1,-,CAWRSRDRGVVGELFF,TGTGCCTGGAGGTCCAGAGACAGGGGTGTTGTCGGGGAGCTGTTTTTT
16,TRBJ1-4,TRBV30,TRBD1,-,CAWSTPRGQGPEKLFF,TGTGCCTGGAGTACCCCGCGGGGACAGGGGCCTGAAAAACTGTTTTTT
14,TRBJ2-2,TRBV4-1,-,few,CASSRQELTGELFF,TGCGCCAGCAGCCGACAGGAGCTCACCGGGGAGCTGTTTTTT
17,TRBJ2-2,TRBV7-6,-,-,CASSSGSGGAHTGELFF,TGTGCCAGCAGCTCGGGAAGTGGGGGCGCACACACCGGGGAGCTGTTTTTT
15,TRBJ2-2,TRBV2,TRBD1,-,CASSVQGQGYGELFF,TGTGCCAGCAGTGTACAGGGACAGGGGTACGGGGAGCTGTTTTTT
13,TRBJ2-5,TRBV25-1,TRBD2,once,CASSEGLARTQYF,TGTGCCAGCAGTGAAGGACTAGCGAGGACCCAGTACTTC
15,TRBJ2-7,TRBV15,TRBD2,once,CATRDLADRSYEQYF,TGTGCCACCAGAGATCTAGCGGACCGGTCCTACGAGCAGTACTTC
13,TRBJ1-4,TRBV6-4,-,few,CASRDTRGEKLFF,TGTGCCAGCAGAGACACCCGGGGTGAAAAACTGTTTTTT
12,TRBJ1-2,TRBV6-1,TRBD1,-,CASSNRGRGYTF,TGTGCCAGCAGTAACAGGGGGCGGGGCTACACCTTC
16,TRBJ1-6,TRBV2,-,few,CASIPGGGTRDSPLHF,TGTGCCAGCATCCCTGGGGGGGGGACGCGTGATTCACCCCTCCACTTT
13,TRBJ2-7,TRBV27,-,-,CASSFRENYEQYF,TGTGCCAGCAGTTTCCGGGAGAACTACGAGCAGTACTTC
16,TRBJ1-1,TRBV10-3,TRBD1,-,CAISDRDRGMNTEAFF,TGTGCCATCAGTGATAGGGACAGGGGTATGAACACTGAAGCTTTCTTT
15,TRBJ1-2,TRBV10-2,-,-,CASSVLQAANYGYTF,TGCGCCAGCAGTGTGTTACAGGCAGCTAACTATGGCTACACCTTC
11,TRBJ1-2,TRBV25-1,TRBD1,-,CASSGQGRYTF,TGTGCCAGCAGTGGACAGGGTCGCTACACCTTC
15,TRBJ1-1,TRBV4-1,-,few,CASSQVGRARTQAFF,TGCGCCAGCAGCCAAGTCGGCAGGGCCAGAACTCAAGCTTTCTTT
15,TRBJ1-1,TRBV19,-,-,CASSFLQGRGTEAFF,TGTGCCAGTAGTTTCCTACAGGGCCGTGGAACTGAAGCTTTCTTT
15,TRBJ2-7,TRBV27,-,-,CASTPRQDLNYEQYF,TGTGCCAGCACTCCCAGGCAAGATTTAAACTACGAGCAGTACTTC
15,TRBJ2-7,TRBV10-3,-,-,CAISDRDKVGYEQYF,TGTGCCATCAGCGACCGGGACAAGGTTGGCTACGAGCAGTACTTC
14,TRBJ2-7,TRBV2,TRBD1,-,CASSEPRQGHEQYF,TGTGCCAGCAGTGAACCCCGACAGGGCCACGAGCAGTACTTC
16,TRBJ1-1,TRBV5-1,-,-,CASSLRVGQGNTEAFF,TGCGCCAGCAGCTTGAGAGTCGGGCAGGGGAACACTGAAGCTTTCTTT
15,TRBJ2-7,TRBV5-6,TRBD1,-,CASSLEGTGSNEQYF,TGTGCCAGCAGCTTGGAAGGGACAGGGAGCAACGAGCAGTACTTC
15,TRBJ1-4,TRBV7-2,TRBD1,few,CASSLTGTGGEKLFF,TGTGCCAGCAGCTTAACCGGGACAGGGGGCGAAAAACTGTTTTTT
14,TRBJ1-6,TRBV6-5,-,-,CASSEVQGNSPLHF,TGTGCCAGCAGTGAAGTACAGGGTAATTCACCCCTCCACTTT
15,TRBJ1-5,TRBV15,-,-,CATSREEMYNQPQHF,TGTGCCACCAGCAGAGAGGAGATGTATAATCAGCCCCAGCATTTT
14,TRBJ1-6,TRBV5-1,-,-,CASSLGLDNSPLHF,TGCGCCAGCAGCTTGGGACTGGATAATTCACCCCTCCACTTT